A selection of T cell receptor beta chains follows, all from one sample in a study of T cell responses to AZD1222 COVID-19 vaccine. Some clones are missing from TCRdb's copy, which holds only in-frame ones; the method was immunoSEQ multiplex PCR. Of roughly 200,000 clones listed, approximately 95% are singletons. Specimen: peripheral blood, collected 28 days after the second dose of the MenACWY control vaccine. Receptors originate from an adult who received the MenACWY meningococcal vaccine as a control. Both conserved end residues are part of each CDR3. D genes are given only for firm matches. A clone size is listed for some rows: how often the clone was seen (once, few, many), or a class if it is expanded.

>-|12|TRBJ1-1|once|TRBV5-4
CASSSRDTEAFF
TGTGCCAGCAGCTCCAGAGACACTGAAGCTTTCTTT
>-|15|TRBJ1-1|-|TRBV2
CASSRQTELNTEAFF
TGTGCCAGCAGTCGACAGACAGAGTTGAACACTGAAGCTTTCTTT
>-|12|TRBJ1-2|few|TRBV7-9
CASSLDGDGYTF
TGTGCCAGCAGCTTAGATGGGGATGGCTACACCTTC
>-|14|TRBJ2-5|-|TRBV2
CASSESAGKGTQYF
TGTGCCAGCAGTGAAAGCGCCGGGAAGGGGACCCAGTACTTC
>TRBD2|15|TRBJ2-5|-|TRBV6-5
CASRKTSGGVETQYF
TGTGCCAGCAGGAAGACTAGCGGGGGAGTTGAGACCCAGTACTTC
>TRBD1|13|TRBJ1-1|-|TRBV18
CASTRDRNTEAFF
TGTGCCAGCACCCGGGACAGGAACACTGAAGCTTTCTTT
>-|13|TRBJ1-5|-|TRBV7-2
CASSLGGGRAQHF
TGTGCCAGCAGCTTAGGCGGCGGACGGGCCCAGCATTTT
>-|15|TRBJ1-3|-|TRBV28
CASTPRGDWKNTIYF
TGTGCCAGCACCCCCCGGGGGGACTGGAAAAACACCATATATTTT
>-|14|TRBJ1-5|-|TRBV7-9
CASSVNTGNQPQHF
TGTGCCAGCAGCGTTAATACAGGCAATCAGCCCCAGCATTTT
>TRBD2|15|TRBJ2-1|-|TRBV5-8
CASSLAAGEYNEQFF
TGTGCCAGCAGCTTGGCCGCGGGGGAGTACAATGAGCAGTTCTTC
>TRBD2|15|TRBJ2-5|-|TRBV29-1
CSVGTSGGFQETQYF
TGCAGCGTAGGAACTAGCGGGGGGTTCCAAGAGACCCAGTACTTC
>TRBD2|17|TRBJ2-5|-|TRBV5-5
CASSSRTSGGATETQYF
TGTGCCAGCAGCTCCCGGACTAGCGGGGGGGCCACAGAGACCCAGTACTTC
>-|11|TRBJ1-1|-|TRBV20-1
CSASWQKSAFF
TGCAGTGCTAGTTGGCAGAAATCGGCTTTCTTT
>-|13|TRBJ2-5|-|TRBV7-2
CASSLQGEQTQYF
TGTGCCAGCAGCTTACAGGGAGAGCAGACCCAGTACTTC
>-|16|TRBJ2-3|once|TRBV4-1
CASRPSWGGGTDTQYF
TGCGCCAGCAGGCCGTCGTGGGGGGGCGGCACAGATACGCAGTATTTT
>TRBD1|16|TRBJ1-6|-|TRBV9
CASSEGQGAWNSPLHF
TGTGCCAGCAGCGAAGGGCAGGGGGCCTGGAATTCACCCCTCCACTTT
>-|10|TRBJ1-4|-|TRBV29-1
CSVEREKLFF
TGCAGCGTTGAAAGAGAAAAACTGTTTTTT
>-|15|TRBJ2-1|once|TRBV5-1
CASSLVPTATNEQFF
TGCGCCAGCAGCTTGGTTCCTACCGCTACCAATGAGCAGTTCTTC
>TRBD1|17|TRBJ1-4|few|TRBV5-1
CASSSGGRGPSSEKLFF
TGCGCCAGCAGCTCTGGGGGCAGGGGGCCCTCTTCTGAAAAACTGTTTTTT
>-|13|TRBJ2-7|-|TRBV2
CASSAWDTYEQYF
TGTGCCAGCAGCGCCTGGGACACTTACGAGCAGTACTTC
>TRBD1|15|TRBJ1-2|once|TRBV6-5
CASSRTGTGIRGYTF
TGTGCCAGCAGCCGAACCGGGACAGGGATTCGGGGCTACACCTTC
>-|13|TRBJ2-1|-|TRBV5-6
CASSSSVNNEQFF
TGTGCCAGCAGTAGTAGTGTCAACAATGAGCAGTTCTTC
>TRBD1|15|TRBJ2-2|-|TRBV5-5
CASAWDRASSGELFF
TGTGCCAGCGCATGGGACAGGGCATCTTCCGGGGAGCTGTTTTTT
>TRBD2|13|TRBJ2-5|-|TRBV19
CASSAGGQETQYF
TGTGCCAGTAGCGCGGGGGGCCAAGAGACCCAGTACTTC
>-|13|TRBJ2-7|-|TRBV7-8
CASSLIGSYEQYF
TGTGCCAGCAGCTTAATCGGTTCCTACGAGCAGTACTTC
>TRBD1|15|TRBJ1-4|-|TRBV4-2
CASSPYRGRDEKLFF
TGTGCCAGCAGCCCCTACAGGGGGCGCGACGAAAAACTGTTTTTT
>TRBD1|15|TRBJ1-1|once|TRBV19
CASSTGDRGVTEAFF
TGTGCCAGTAGTACCGGGGACAGGGGAGTGACTGAAGCTTTCTTT
>TRBD1|14|TRBJ1-1|-|TRBV3-1/TRBV3-2
CASSQAGGTTEAFF
TGTGCCAGCAGCCAAGCAGGGGGGACCACTGAAGCTTTCTTT
>-|14|TRBJ1-1|-|TRBV6-1
CASSEGGARSEAFF
TGTGCCAGCAGTGAAGGGGGGGCGAGATCTGAAGCTTTCTTT
>-|15|TRBJ1-1|-|TRBV18
CASSPSQGPVTEAFF
TGTGCCAGCTCACCATCTCAGGGCCCCGTCACTGAAGCTTTCTTT
>TRBD1|15|TRBJ1-2|once|TRBV4-1
CASSQDPGTGGGYTF
TGCGCCAGCAGCCAAGATCCCGGGACAGGCGGCGGCTACACCTTC
>-|14|TRBJ2-3|-|TRBV7-9
CASSLSYGTDTQYF
TGTGCCAGCAGCTTATCGTATGGCACAGATACGCAGTATTTT
>TRBD1|13|TRBJ2-5|once|TRBV6-5
CASSPRTGSIQYF
TGTGCCAGCAGTCCGAGGACAGGGTCGATCCAGTACTTC
>-|13|TRBJ2-3|once|TRBV4-1
CASSQDGARTQYF
TGCGCCAGCAGCCAAGATGGAGCCCGCACGCAGTATTTT
>TRBD1|18|TRBJ2-2|-|TRBV7-2
CASSPSYRGRGNTGELFF
TGTGCCAGCAGCCCCTCCTACAGGGGGCGGGGGAACACCGGGGAGCTGTTTTTT
>-|16|TRBJ1-4|once|TRBV7-2
CASSPQTGATNEKLFF
TGTGCCAGCAGCCCGCAGACGGGAGCAACTAATGAAAAACTGTTTTTT
>-|13|TRBJ2-6|-|TRBV24-1
CATSVSGANVLTF
TGTGCCACCAGTGTCTCTGGGGCCAACGTCCTGACTTTC
>TRBD1|16|TRBJ1-2|-|TRBV4-3
CASSQTRQGVGYGYTF
TGCGCCAGCAGCCAAACCCGGCAGGGGGTCGGCTATGGCTACACCTTC
>-|15|TRBJ1-6|-|TRBV2
CASSEGPIGASPLHF
TGTGCCAGCAGTGAAGGGCCCATCGGGGCTTCACCCCTCCACTTT
>TRBD1|13|TRBJ1-1|-|TRBV2
CASSGQGAAEAFF
TGTGCCAGCAGTGGCCAGGGGGCCGCTGAAGCTTTCTTT
>TRBD1|15|TRBJ1-4|-|TRBV5-1
CASSLQGQGGEKLFF
TGCGCCAGCAGCTTACAAGGGCAGGGGGGTGAAAAACTGTTTTTT
>TRBD1|14|TRBJ1-2|-|TRBV10-3
CAISESGDRDGSTF
TGTGCCATCAGTGAGTCGGGTGACAGGGATGGGAGCACCTTC
>-|16|TRBJ1-1|-|TRBV7-2
CASSSFPGFGDTEAFF
TGTGCCAGCAGCTCATTTCCAGGGTTTGGGGACACTGAAGCTTTCTTT
>-|15|TRBJ1-3|-|TRBV6-5
CASSYSYSSGNTIYF
TGTGCCAGCAGTTACTCGTACTCCTCTGGAAACACCATATATTTT
>-|13|TRBJ1-1|-|TRBV29-1
CSSNRDLDTEAFF
TGCAGCTCAAATCGGGATTTGGACACTGAAGCTTTCTTT
>-|15|TRBJ1-1|-|TRBV11-2
CASSLSDTLNTEAFF
TGTGCCAGCAGCTTATCGGACACCTTGAACACTGAAGCTTTCTTT
>-|13|TRBJ1-1|-|TRBV7-8
CASSLMENTEAFF
TGTGCCAGCAGCTTAATGGAGAACACTGAAGCTTTCTTT
>-|15|TRBJ1-4|-|TRBV15
CATSREGRDGEKLFF
TGTGCCACCAGCAGAGAGGGTCGAGACGGAGAAAAACTGTTTTTT
>TRBD2|16|TRBJ2-7|-|TRBV27
CASSLFATSGSYEQYF
TGTGCCAGCAGTTTATTTGCCACTAGCGGCTCCTACGAGCAGTACTTC
>-|13|TRBJ2-7|-|TRBV6-2/TRBV6-3
CASSPSYSYEQYF
TGTGCCAGCAGTCCCAGTTACTCCTACGAGCAGTACTTC
>TRBD1|13|TRBJ1-2|-|TRBV19
CASRRDRGFGYTF
TGTGCCAGTAGGAGGGACAGGGGTTTTGGCTACACCTTC
>-|13|TRBJ2-4|-|TRBV29-1
CSVASGAKNIQYF
TGCAGCGTTGCGTCTGGGGCCAAAAACATTCAGTACTTC